What follows are 29 T cell receptor beta chains derived from one specimen sequenced in a study of blood T cell repertoires in COVID-19. The method was immunoSEQ multiplex PCR; TCRdb's version includes in-frame clones alone and lacks a portion of them. The data show hundreds of thousands of clones, 70% to 85% seen once. Sample: peripheral blood. The receptors shown here come from a woman aged 80 or older with acute or convalescent COVID-19.

A single count supports this clone. The gene calls are TRBV6-2 or TRBV6-3 and TRBJ2-2, with TRBD2 identical over 10 bases. Per germline, CDR1 MNHEY and CDR2 SVGEGT. Unmatched junction bases numbered 12, after V lost 4 bases and J lost 4 bases. The CDR3 length is 18 residues. The CDR3 loop is CASSSLRIAGGFTGELFF. The CDR3 DNA follows: TGTGCCAGCAGTTCCCTTCGGATAGCGGGGGGCTTCACCGGGGAGCTGTTTTTT.

The chain is built from TRBV5-5 and TRBJ1-6, with 8 bases that match TRBD1. With V trimmed by 4 bases and J by 7 bases, 1 base remained unmatched. The CDR3 totals 13 residues. Germline V gene data show CDR1 as SGHKS and CDR2 as YYEKEE (reference sequence). The CDR3 DNA follows: TGTGCCAGCAGCACAGGGGGAAATTCACCCCTCCACTTT. Translated: CASSTGGNSPLHF. Based on the CDR3 plus reference TRBV5-5 and TRBJ1-6, the full variable domain is DAGVTQSPTHLIKTRGQQVTLRCSPISGHKSVSWYQQVLGQGPQFIFQYYEKEERGRGNFPDRFSARQFPNYSSELNVNALLLGDSALYLCASSTGGNSPLHFGNGTRLTVT.

This clone appeared a few times. The chain carries TRBV28 and TRBJ1-1; D unclear. Trimming cost V 6 bases and J 1 base, with 12 bases left between them. The V gene's germline CDR1 is MDHEN and CDR2 SYDVKM. The CDR3 extends over 14 amino acids. Here the CDR3 reads CASSPPRRNTEAFF. CDR3 DNA sequence: TGTGCCAGCAGCCCACCTAGGAGGAACACTGAAGCTTTCTTT.

This clone occurred a few times. The CDR3 region has the DNA TGCGCCAGCAGCCAAGATCAATTAGGGGAAGGGAGCACAGATACGCAGTATTTT. Translation: CASSQDQLGEGSTDTQYF. The chain uses TRBV4-3 and TRBJ2-3, with D maybe TRBD1 (5 bases). Between the trimmed V and J ends, which lost 0 bases and 0 bases, there was a span of 16 bases. Germline CDR1 LGHNA, CDR2 YSLEER. This CDR3 spans 18 amino acids.

The gene calls are TRBV11-1 and TRBJ1-1, with 8 bases matching TRBD1. CDR3 length: 16 amino acids. Losses at the gene ends were 5 bases for V and 3 bases for J; bases not matched to a gene: 11. Germline V gene data show CDR1 as SGHAT and CDR2 as FQDESV (reference sequence). This CDR3 reads CASSTPPGGLDTEAFF. CDR3 in DNA: TGTGCCAGCAGCACGCCCCCAGGGGGCCTGGACACTGAAGCTTTCTTT.

The CDR3 loop is CASSYAPGQIYEQYF. The CDR3 DNA follows: TGTGCCAGCAGTTACGCCCCTGGACAGATCTACGAGCAGTACTTC. The chain couples TRBV6-2 or TRBV6-3 to TRBJ2-7, with a tentative D call TRBD1 (6 bases). The CDR3 has 15 amino acids. The V and J ends lost 2 bases and 3 bases respectively, with 14 bases between them. Germline CDR1 and CDR2: MNHEY and SVGEGT.

This sequence joins TRBV18 and TRBJ2-1; 10 nucleotides agree with TRBD2. The CDR3 has 16 residues. The germline CDR1 and CDR2 sequences are KGHSH and LQKENI. V dropped 0 bases and J dropped 6; count of bases not matched to a gene: 5. The CDR3 protein is CASSPPMTSGSNEQFF. The CDR3 DNA follows: TGTGCCAGCTCACCACCTATGACTAGCGGGTCCAATGAGCAGTTCTTC. Drawing the rest from reference TRBV18 and TRBJ2-1, the complete variable domain is NAGVMQNPRHLVRRRGQEARLRCSPMKGHSHVYWYRQLPEEGLKFMVYLQKENIIDESGMPKERFSAEFPKEGPSILRIQQVVRGDSAAYFCASSPPMTSGSNEQFFGPGTRLTVL.

The gene calls are TRBV3-1 (or the pseudogene TRBV3-2) and TRBJ2-5; 9 nucleotides agree with TRBD1. The V gene's germline CDR1 is LGHDT and CDR2 YNNKEL (reference sequence). The ends lost 4 bases at V and 6 bases at J; junction bases unmatched: 6. The CDR3 consists of 14 residues. CDR3 residues: CASSPGTGRKTQYF. In DNA, the CDR3 is TGTGCCAGCAGCCCCGGGACAGGGCGGAAGACCCAGTACTTC.

The chain couples TRBV19 to TRBJ1-2; D is unresolved. CDR3 length: 12 amino acids. Trimming shortened V by 2 bases and J by 3 bases, and 4 bases separated the two germline ends. Germline V gene data show CDR1 as LNHDA and CDR2 as SQIVND (reference sequence). This CDR3 is CASSISDYGYTF. CDR3 sequence (DNA): TGTGCCAGTAGTATATCGGACTATGGCTACACCTTC. The whole variable domain, remainder taken from reference TRBV19 and TRBJ1-2, is DGGITQSPKYLFRKEGQNVTLSCEQNLNHDAMYWYRQDPGQGLRLIYYSQIVNDFQKGDIAEGYSVSREKKESFPLTVTSAQKNPTAFYLCASSISDYGYTFGSGTRLTVV.

This clone turned up a few times. The chain is built from TRBV4-1 and TRBJ1-3; TRBD1 matches 8 bases. This CDR3 region has 15 residues. The trim removed 2 bases at V and 7 bases at J, leaving 7 bases unmatched. CDR1 MGHRA and CDR2 YSYEKL come from the germline V gene. CDR3 amino acids: CASSQKDRDGNTIYF. The CDR3 DNA sequence: TGCGCCAGCAGCCAAAAGGACAGGGACGGCAACACCATATATTTT.

The genes are TRBV15 and TRBJ1-5; possible D gene TRBD1, 6 bases. From germline, CDR1 is LNHNV and CDR2 YYDKDF (reference sequence). Trimming pared 0 bases from V and 6 bases from J, leaving 18 bases between. The CDR3 runs 17 residues. CDR3 residues: CATSRDTGMRSGQPQHF. DNA of the CDR3: TGTGCCACCAGCAGAGATACAGGGATGAGATCAGGTCAGCCCCAGCATTTT.

V usage is TRBV7-2 and J usage is TRBJ2-2; 8 bases are shared with TRBD2. CDR3 length equals 16 residues. With 2 bases clipped from V and 5 bases from J, the junction kept 7 bases outside the gene matches. CDR1 and CDR2 from the germline V gene are SGHTA and FQGNSA. The CDR3 region is CASSLPGLGTTGELFF. CDR3 DNA sequence: TGTGCCAGCAGCTTACCGGGACTAGGGACAACCGGGGAGCTGTTTTTT.

Concerning this clone: The sample has other DNA sequences that encode this CDR3 too. V and J are TRBV28 and TRBJ1-4; 8 nucleotides match TRBD1. V lost 4 bases and J lost 8; bases outside the gene matches: 6. The CDR3 contains 14 residues. Germline loops: CDR1 MDHEN, CDR2 SYDVKM. The CDR3 reads CASSSGQGVEKLFF. The DNA for the CDR3 is TGTGCCAGCAGTTCCGGACAGGGTGTCGAAAAACTGTTTTTT.

CDR3: CASSKSDFPVAVAGGVTNEQFF. CDR3 bases: TGTGCCAGCAGCAAATCCGACTTCCCTGTTGCGGTAGCGGGAGGCGTAACCAATGAGCAGTTCTTC. The gene calls are TRBV21-1 and TRBJ2-1; TRBD2, the table's D call, was not compared with the DNA. TRBV21-1 is termed a pseudogene. CDR3 length: 22 amino acids.

This clone has more than one count but fewer than ten. The chain employs TRBV11-2 and TRBJ2-5; 7 positions agree with TRBD1. The germline V gene encodes CDR1 SGHAT and CDR2 FQNNGV. CDR3 length: 17 residues. The trim removed 1 base at V and 4 bases at J, leaving 12 bases unmatched. CDR3 amino acids: CASSLAPPGTVAETQYF. DNA for the CDR3: TGTGCCAGCAGCTTAGCCCCCCCGGGGACAGTCGCAGAGACCCAGTACTTC.

This sequence joins TRBV4-2 and TRBJ2-5, with D perhaps TRBD2 (6 bases). Germline CDR1 LGHNA, CDR2 YNFKEQ. CDR3 size: 21 residues. Deletions cut 3 bases from V and 1 base from J, with 30 bases between. CDR3 in amino acids: CASSHHNRGVRASALQETQYF. The DNA for the CDR3 is TGTGCCAGCAGCCACCACAATCGGGGAGTCAGAGCTAGCGCCCTCCAAGAGACCCAGTACTTC.

This chain joins TRBV6-5 and TRBJ1-5; 8 bases fit TRBD1. Germline CDR1 reads MNHEY; CDR2 reads SVGAGI. Trimming removed 6 bases from V and 1 base from J; junction bases left unmatched: 5. The CDR3 consists of 15 residues. The CDR3 nucleotides are TGTGCCAGCAGGACTACAGGGGGGAGCAATCAGCCCCAGCATTTT. Residues: CASRTTGGSNQPQHF.

V and J are TRBV5-8 and TRBJ2-1, with 8 bases identical to TRBD2. The CDR3 runs to 15 residues. Losses at the gene ends were 2 bases for V and 7 bases for J; bases not matched to a gene: 8. Germline-derived CDR1 and CDR2 are SGHTS and YDEGEE. The CDR3 DNA sequence: TGTGCCAGCAGCTTAATTGGGCGGGAGGTAAATGAGCAGTTCTTC. Translated, it gives CASSLIGREVNEQFF.

This chain joins TRBV5-6 and TRBJ2-2; 8 positions agree with TRBD1. Trimming at V came to 0 bases and at J to 4 bases, leaving 5 bases not matched to a gene. CDR3 length: 16 residues. Germline CDR1 reads SGHDT; CDR2 reads YYEEEE. CDR3 in DNA: TGTGCCAGCAGCTTGGGTGGACAGGGATTCACCGGGGAGCTGTTTTTT. This gives the protein CASSLGGQGFTGELFF. The full variable domain, rest sourced from reference TRBV5-6 and TRBJ2-2, is DAGVTQSPTHLIKTRGQQVTLRCSPKSGHDTVSWYQQALGQGPQFIFQYYEEEERQRGNFPDRFSGHQFPNYSSELNVNALLLGDSALYLCASSLGGQGFTGELFFGEGSRLTVL.

The gene calls are TRBV29-1 and TRBJ1-1; the match to TRBD1 covers 7 bases. Germline CDR1 is SQVTM and CDR2 is ANQGSEA. This CDR3 is built from 13 residues. V was clipped by 6 bases and J by 1 base; unmatched bases: 5. The CDR3: CSVRTGRNTEAFF. Written as DNA, the CDR3 is TGCAGCGTGAGGACAGGACGGAACACTGAAGCTTTCTTT.

The rearrangement uses TRBV5-1 and TRBJ1-4; the D is unclear. Germline V gives CDR1 SGHRS, CDR2 YFSETQ. V lost 0 bases to trimming and J lost 0 bases, with 9 bases between them. This CDR3 contains 16 residues. In nucleotides, the CDR3 is TGCGCCAGCAGCTTGGCCATGGGCGCAACTAATGAAAAACTGTTTTTT. It translates to CASSLAMGATNEKLFF.

On this clone: Other DNA sequences from this sample encode an identical CDR3 as well. The chain couples TRBV7-3 to TRBJ2-1, with 9 bases matching TRBD2. V trimming: 6 bases; J trimming: 8 bases; junction bases outside the gene matches: 14. This CDR3 contains 16 residues. Germline CDR1 is SGHTA and CDR2 is FQGTGA. The CDR3 DNA follows: TGTGCCAGCAGTCCCGCTCGGGGGCGGGGGGGCGATGAGCAGTTCTTC. Translating it yields CASSPARGRGGDEQFF.

This clone showed up just once. The CDR3 DNA sequence: TGTGCCAGTAGGATGGGACAGGGTCGCTATGGCTACACCTTC. It specifies CASRMGQGRYGYTF. The gene calls are TRBV19 and TRBJ1-2; 9 bases fit TRBD1. The V and J ends lost 6 bases and 4 bases, in that order; junction bases with no gene match: 6. CDR3 length equals 14 residues. CDR1 LNHDA and CDR2 SQIVND come from the germline V gene (reference sequence).

The chain carries TRBV6-5 and TRBJ2-3; 11 nucleotides agree with TRBD1. Germline V gene lookup returns CDR1 MNHEY and CDR2 SVGAGI. The length of the CDR3 is 14 residues. V was pared by 2 bases and J by 6 bases, with 1 base of the junction left unmatched. This CDR3 is CASSYGDRGDTQYF. CDR3 DNA sequence: TGTGCCAGCAGTTACGGGGACAGGGGGGATACGCAGTATTTT.

The chain carries TRBV7-3 and TRBJ2-5; the D is unclear. CDR1 and CDR2 from the germline V gene are SGHTA and FQGTGA. This CDR3 has 14 residues. Trimming pared 5 bases from V and 1 base from J, leaving 11 bases between. The CDR3, as DNA: TGTGCCAGCAGCCCGACTCGATCCCAAGAGACCCAGTACTTC. It codes for CASSPTRSQETQYF. Together with reference TRBV7-3 and TRBJ2-5, the CDR3 gives the full variable domain: GAGVSQTPSNKVTEKGKYVELRCDPISGHTALYWYRQSLGQGPEFLIYFQGTGAADDSGLPNDRFFAVRPEGSVSTLKIQRTERGDSAVYLCASSPTRSQETQYFGPGTRLLVL.

CDR3 DNA sequence: TGTGCCAGCAGCGCCAGACAGGGAGGCACAGATACGCAGTATTTT. Protein product: CASSARQGGTDTQYF. The chain joins TRBV9 to TRBJ2-3; 7 bases align to TRBD1. The CDR3 is made up of 15 amino acids. The ends lost 3 bases at V and 1 base at J; junction bases unmatched: 5. CDR1 is SGDLS and CDR2 is YYNGEE in the germline V gene.

This chain joins TRBV14 and TRBJ2-5, with 8 positions matching TRBD2. From germline, CDR1 is SGHDN and CDR2 FVKESK. The CDR3 consists of 16 residues. The junction had 7 bases not matched to a gene; V was cut back by 1 base and J by 3 bases. The DNA for the CDR3 is TGTGCCAGCAGCCAAGTCCGGCTAGCGGGTAAAGAGACCCAGTACTTC. It specifies CASSQVRLAGKETQYF.

The DNA of the CDR3 is TGTGCCAGCAGCTTAGTGTCAGCGGGAGGCACCGGGGAGCTGTTTTTT. Its translation: CASSLVSAGGTGELFF. V gene TRBV7-9 combines with J gene TRBJ2-2, with 9 bases fitting TRBD2. Germline values: CDR1 SEHNR, CDR2 FQNEAQ (reference sequence). V trimming: 1 base; J trimming: 4 bases; junction bases outside the gene matches: 4. CDR3 size: 16 residues.

This clone has a handful of counts. The J gene is TRBJ1-5, the V gene TRBV6-2 or TRBV6-3; 8 bases align to TRBD1. Trimming cost V 2 bases and J 2 bases; bases outside gene matches: 8. Germline V gives CDR1 MNHEY, CDR2 SVGEGT. This CDR3 has 17 amino acids. The CDR3 sequence: CASSYPLTGQGNQPQHF. The CDR3 nucleotides are TGTGCCAGCAGTTACCCATTAACGGGACAGGGCAATCAGCCCCAGCATTTT.